This T cell receptor (beta chain) emerged from a study of cytomegalovirus exposure and HLA in healthy donors. Study-wide context: A later analysis reported the 100 to 150 validation repertoires used the same platform as the approximately 650 first-cohort repertoires.

On this clone: What it recognizes is unknown.

Here immunoSEQ multiplex PCR was the method, and the copy in TCRdb shows in-frame clones only, minus some. The profile covers approximately 140,000 clones, with almost 85% appearing a single time and roughly 1.4% taken by the ten largest. The study's findings and limits: Overall, about 160 TCR beta chains were annotated as cytomegalovirus-associated. Cytomegalovirus status, reportedly, was diagnosed with high specificity and sensitivity by the classifier.

CDR3 length: 15 residues. V was clipped by 6 bases and J by 2 bases, with 17 bases between them. Germline assignment: CDR1 MNHNS and CDR2 SASEGT. The chain combines TRBV6-1 with TRBJ2-7; D possibly corresponds to TRBD1 (6 bases). Sequencing used PBMCs. This TCR was recovered from a woman aged 25-40 years in good health and CMV-seronegative. CDR3 residues: CASRNHRVEPYEQYF. The CDR3 DNA reads TGTGCCAGCAGGAACCACAGGGTAGAACCCTACGAGCAGTACTTC.